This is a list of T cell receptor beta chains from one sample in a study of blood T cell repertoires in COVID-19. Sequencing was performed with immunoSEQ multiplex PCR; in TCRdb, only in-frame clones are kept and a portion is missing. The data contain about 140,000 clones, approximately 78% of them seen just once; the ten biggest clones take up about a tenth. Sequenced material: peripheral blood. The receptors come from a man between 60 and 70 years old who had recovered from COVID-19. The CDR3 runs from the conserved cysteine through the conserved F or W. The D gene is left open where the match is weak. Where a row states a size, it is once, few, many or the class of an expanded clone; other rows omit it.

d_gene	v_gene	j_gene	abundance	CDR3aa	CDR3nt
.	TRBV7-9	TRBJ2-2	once	CASSLTTSRTGELFF	TGTGCCAGCAGCTTGACTACAAGCAGGACCGGGGAGCTGTTTTTT
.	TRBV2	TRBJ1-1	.	CASGSDSEAFF	TGTGCCAGCGGATCCGACAGCGAAGCTTTCTTT
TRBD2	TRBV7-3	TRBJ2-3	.	CASSSSLAGSTDTQYF	TGTGCCAGCAGCTCCAGCCTAGCGGGTAGCACAGATACGCAGTATTTT
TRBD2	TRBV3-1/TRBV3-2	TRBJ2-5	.	CASSVAGGPETQYF	TGTGCCAGCAGTGTAGCGGGAGGGCCGGAGACCCAGTACTTC
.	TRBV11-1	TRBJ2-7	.	CASSSHSLSEQYF	TGTGCCAGCAGCTCCCACAGTTTAAGCGAGCAGTACTTC
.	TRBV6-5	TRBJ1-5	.	CASSYRVVGNQPQHF	TGTGCCAGCAGTTATCGGGTGGTTGGCAATCAGCCCCAGCATTTT
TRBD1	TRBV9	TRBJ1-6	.	CASSVRTGDSPLHF	TGTGCCAGCAGCGTCAGGACAGGGGATTCACCCCTCCACTTT
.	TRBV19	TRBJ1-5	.	CASSIHGGLDQPQHF	TGTGCCAGTAGTATACACGGGGGGCTTGATCAGCCCCAGCATTTT
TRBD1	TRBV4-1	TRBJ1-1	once	CASSSPRDRPREAFF	TGCGCCAGCAGCTCCCCTAGGGACAGGCCAAGAGAAGCTTTCTTT
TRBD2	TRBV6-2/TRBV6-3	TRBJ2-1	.	CASSSLAGEYNEQFF	TGTGCCAGCAGTTCACTAGCGGGAGAATACAATGAGCAGTTCTTC
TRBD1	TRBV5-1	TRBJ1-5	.	CASSQGVAEPREQHF	TGCGCCAGCAGCCAGGGGGTGGCAGAGCCCAGGGAACAGCATTTT
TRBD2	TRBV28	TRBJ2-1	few	CASSTISGGSYNEQFF	TGTGCCAGCAGTACCATCAGCGGGGGCTCCTACAATGAGCAGTTCTTC
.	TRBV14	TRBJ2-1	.	CASSPTRGNEQFF	TGTGCCAGCAGCCCCACTAGGGGGAATGAGCAGTTCTTC